The entry below gives a single TCR beta chain sequence along with its context. Its antigen remains undetermined. One base away there is no much larger clone; base qualities are not given. The sample is drawn from a study of blood T cells in healthy people across ages (dated by TCRdb to about 2015). Background on the whole study: Template switching captured roughly one uniquely barcoded TCR beta cDNA molecule per two T cells in model experiments. To avoid experimental bias, donors of different ages were distributed randomly across sequencing lanes. Two additional independent replicas of 1 million unique cDNA reads from the same blood draw were analyzed for two donors (one aged 18 to 29 and one aged 80 or older). The donors were split into four age groups: young (average approximately 16 years), middle-aged (roughly 39), aged (more than 60) and long-lived (roughly 77). Using deep sequencing normalized with unique cDNA molecular identifiers, the study measured how TCR beta repertoire diversity changes with age. Summary of the overall study and its limitations: Since profiling was done on bulk unsorted PBMCs, naive and antigen-experienced compartments could not be conclusively compared. As age increased, observed TCR beta diversity per million T cells dropped in a roughly linear way, and a significant reduction was already evident by age 40. Compared with the aged group, the long-lived group had more naive CD4+ T cells, fewer expanded clones and increased TCR diversity, a pattern suggesting age selection. There was a strong correlation between observed TCR beta diversity and the percentage of naive T cells measured by flow cytometry. Total diversity estimates from one million sequenced T cells were considered lower bounds and underestimates. Because the CMV infection status of the donors was unknown, age-related changes in expanded clonotypes may potentially have been confounded.

V loses 3 bases of germline sequence and J loses 5 bases, and the interval between the two ends is 13 bases. Spanning cysteine to phenylalanine, the CDR3 consists of 14 amino acids. Just the 42-base CDR3 DNA is kept, in frame starting at base 1. Donors were a few dozen systemically healthy Caucasian individuals from Russia aged roughly 6 to 100 years. Each donor gave approximately 9.4 milliliters of peripheral blood, drawn into EDTA-treated Vacutainer tubes. Ficoll-Paque density-gradient centrifugation was used to isolate PBMCs, with at least 6.5 million obtained per sample. Trizol reagent was used to extract total RNA from the PBMCs, yielding at least 5.5 micrograms per sample. For every donor, an aliquot of PBMCs went through flow cytometry to measure the percentages of naive CD45RAhigh/CD27high T cells. Receptors were amplified or captured by 5' RACE. Reads for this sample came from an Illumina HiSeq 2500. A second about 7 to 11 cycle PCR used a sample-barcoded 5' primer and a J-beta primer mix. A unique molecular identifier was introduced onto each TCR beta cDNA molecule by a template-switch 5' adaptor carrying 12 random nucleotides. At least 2.5 million CDR3-containing paired-end reads were obtained from each sample. The Mint cDNA synthesis kit, primed by a TRBC-specific oligonucleotide, was used to synthesize first-strand cDNA from all RNA. After uracil-DNA glycosylase treatment, a first 18-cycle PCR used universal primers M1SS and BC2_uni_R on all cDNA. As for the original processing: For normalization, 1 million high-quality reads were randomly selected from each sample, with every read carrying a distinct molecular identifier. Instead of being binned into consensus sequences, reads that shared molecular identifiers were thrown out. CDR3 identification, clonotype clustering and error correction used MiTCR with a Q25 quality threshold and the strictest error-elimination algorithm. A nonparametric unseen species model with Euler transformation was used to estimate lower-bound total TCR beta diversity. TCRdb trimmed public reads at Q25 via fastp, called clones via MiXCR and kept in-frame beta chains. Each entry is one CDR3 protein sequence, shown with its most common DNA and genes. The V and J calls follow TCRdb's processing rather than the paper's. For this sample the table gives approximately 400,000 distinct CDR3 sequences, of which approximately 52% were detected only once. In total, the top ten clones hold around 50% of the sample.

Material for sequencing was blood. The chain links TRBV12-3 or TRBV12-4 with TRBJ1-2, with an unclear D gene assignment. The source of this sequence is a man in his 60s in good health. DNA sequence: TGTGCCAGCAGTTTGACGGGTCAGAATTATGGCTACACCTTC. This gives the protein CASSLTGQNYGYTF.